These T cell receptor beta chains were read from a single sample in a study of blood T cell repertoires in COVID-19. Profiled with immunoSEQ multiplex PCR; TCRdb holds only in-frame clones, not every one. The data hold 250,000 to 350,000 clones, with approximately 85% observed a single time. Material: PBMCs or T cells enriched from blood (not recorded which). These receptors originate from a woman in her twenties or thirties who had recovered from COVID-19. Each CDR3 is given with its conserved first and last residue. Fields, in order: D gene, V gene, J gene, clone size, CDR3 protein, CDR3 DNA. A D gene is named only where the DNA matches it firmly. Some rows mark clone size as missing; the rest say once, few, many or name a class of expanded clone.

d_call: NA; v_call: TRBV6-2/TRBV6-3; j_call: TRBJ1-2; clone_size: NA; cdr3_aa: CASSYQNYGYTF; cdr3_nt: TGTGCCAGCAGTTACCAAAACTATGGCTACACCTTC
d_call: NA; v_call: TRBV7-9; j_call: TRBJ1-4; clone_size: NA; cdr3_aa: CASSIYRSGVEKLFF; cdr3_nt: TGTGCCAGCAGCATATACAGGTCAGGGGTTGAAAAACTGTTTTTT
d_call: NA; v_call: TRBV7-2; j_call: TRBJ1-1; clone_size: NA; cdr3_aa: CASSLDVRYTEAFF; cdr3_nt: TGTGCCAGCAGCTTAGATGTCAGATACACTGAAGCTTTCTTT
d_call: NA; v_call: TRBV27; j_call: TRBJ1-6; clone_size: NA; cdr3_aa: CASSLATGTTYSPLHF; cdr3_nt: TGTGCCAGCAGTTTAGCTACCGGGACAACGTATTCACCCCTCCACTTT
d_call: NA; v_call: TRBV5-1; j_call: TRBJ1-2; clone_size: NA; cdr3_aa: CASSLKEKGEGYTF; cdr3_nt: TGCGCCAGCAGCTTGAAGGAAAAGGGGGAGGGCTACACCTTC
d_call: TRBD1; v_call: TRBV24-1; j_call: TRBJ2-2; clone_size: NA; cdr3_aa: CATSVPRDSTGELFF; cdr3_nt: TGTGCCACCAGTGTCCCCAGGGACAGCACCGGGGAGCTGTTTTTT
d_call: NA; v_call: TRBV3-1/TRBV3-2; j_call: TRBJ2-2; clone_size: NA; cdr3_aa: CASSPQGYGELFF; cdr3_nt: TGTGCCAGCAGCCCCCAGGGGTACGGGGAGCTGTTTTTT
d_call: NA; v_call: TRBV27; j_call: TRBJ1-6; clone_size: NA; cdr3_aa: CASRLPRILNSPLHF; cdr3_nt: TGTGCCAGCAGGCTCCCGCGGATTCTTAATTCACCCCTCCACTTT
d_call: NA; v_call: TRBV5-1; j_call: TRBJ1-4; clone_size: NA; cdr3_aa: CASSPVATNEKLFF; cdr3_nt: TGCGCCAGCAGCCCTGTTGCAACTAATGAAAAACTGTTTTTT
d_call: NA; v_call: TRBV27; j_call: TRBJ1-2; clone_size: NA; cdr3_aa: CASSPSGSHGYTF; cdr3_nt: TGTGCCAGCAGCCCTTCAGGATCACATGGCTACACCTTC
d_call: TRBD1; v_call: TRBV10-2; j_call: TRBJ2-1; clone_size: NA; cdr3_aa: CASSGQGYEQFF; cdr3_nt: TGCGCCAGCAGTGGACAGGGCTATGAGCAGTTCTTC
d_call: TRBD2; v_call: TRBV7-9; j_call: TRBJ2-3; clone_size: NA; cdr3_aa: CASSLAGLGTDTQYF; cdr3_nt: TGTGCCAGCAGCTTAGCGGGACTAGGCACAGATACGCAGTATTTT
d_call: TRBD1; v_call: TRBV10-3; j_call: TRBJ1-5; clone_size: NA; cdr3_aa: CATFDGTGVGQPQHF; cdr3_nt: TGTGCCACCTTCGACGGGACAGGGGTAGGTCAGCCCCAGCATTTT
d_call: NA; v_call: TRBV27; j_call: TRBJ2-1; clone_size: NA; cdr3_aa: CASSINYNEQFF; cdr3_nt: TGTGCCAGCAGTATTAATTACAATGAGCAGTTCTTC
d_call: NA; v_call: TRBV2; j_call: TRBJ1-3; clone_size: NA; cdr3_aa: CASSEMTSGNTIYF; cdr3_nt: TGTGCCAGCAGTGAAATGACTTCGGGAAACACCATATATTTT
d_call: TRBD1; v_call: TRBV18; j_call: TRBJ1-1; clone_size: NA; cdr3_aa: CASSPKAGRGFMNTEAFF; cdr3_nt: TGTGCCAGCTCACCAAAAGCAGGCAGGGGGTTCATGAACACTGAAGCTTTCTTT
d_call: TRBD1; v_call: TRBV5-8; j_call: TRBJ1-6; clone_size: NA; cdr3_aa: CASSLGQGISPLHF; cdr3_nt: TGTGCCAGCAGCTTGGGACAGGGCATTTCACCCCTCCACTTT
d_call: NA; v_call: TRBV30; j_call: TRBJ1-6; clone_size: once; cdr3_aa: CAWAGERNSPLHF; cdr3_nt: TGTGCCTGGGCGGGGGAACGCAATTCACCCCTCCACTTT
d_call: NA; v_call: TRBV4-1; j_call: TRBJ1-4; clone_size: NA; cdr3_aa: CASSVSGAGNEKLFF; cdr3_nt: TGCGCCAGCAGTGTGTCGGGCGCAGGGAATGAAAAACTGTTTTTT
d_call: NA; v_call: TRBV3-1/TRBV3-2; j_call: TRBJ1-1; clone_size: few; cdr3_aa: CASSQDLWAVVNTEAFF; cdr3_nt: TGTGCCAGCAGCCAAGATCTGTGGGCTGTTGTGAACACTGAAGCTTTCTTT
d_call: NA; v_call: TRBV30; j_call: TRBJ2-2; clone_size: NA; cdr3_aa: CACQNTGELFF; cdr3_nt: TGTGCCTGTCAGAACACCGGGGAGCTGTTTTTT
d_call: TRBD2; v_call: TRBV28; j_call: TRBJ2-5; clone_size: NA; cdr3_aa: CASSSIRTSGGRETQYF; cdr3_nt: TGTGCCAGCAGTTCCATACGGACTAGCGGGGGACGGGAGACCCAGTACTTC
d_call: NA; v_call: TRBV27; j_call: TRBJ2-3; clone_size: NA; cdr3_aa: CASSLSWGTTDTQYF; cdr3_nt: TGTGCCAGCAGTTTATCATGGGGCACGACAGATACGCAGTATTTT
d_call: TRBD1; v_call: TRBV7-9; j_call: TRBJ1-1; clone_size: NA; cdr3_aa: CASSFDRGGTEAFF; cdr3_nt: TGTGCCAGCAGCTTTGACAGGGGTGGCACTGAAGCTTTCTTT
d_call: NA; v_call: TRBV30; j_call: TRBJ2-7; clone_size: NA; cdr3_aa: CAWSVPRYEQYF; cdr3_nt: TGTGCCTGGAGTGTACCGCGCTACGAGCAGTACTTC
d_call: TRBD2; v_call: TRBV30; j_call: TRBJ2-7; clone_size: NA; cdr3_aa: CAWSVSGIVYEQYF; cdr3_nt: TGTGCCTGGAGTGTTAGCGGGATAGTGTACGAGCAGTACTTC